These T cell receptor beta chains were read from a single sample in a study of neoadjuvant anti-PD-1 for oral cavity cancer. Data came from immunoSEQ multiplex PCR; TCRdb stores just in-frame clones and leaves some out. The sample lists roughly 15,000 clones, about 70% occurring once. This specimen was PBMCs, taken before nivolumab (anti-PD-1) treatment. These receptors all come from a person aged 40 to 85 with oral cavity squamous cell carcinoma. Both conserved end residues are part of each CDR3. Each record gives: J gene, clone size, D gene, V gene, CDR3 DNA, CDR3 protein. D genes are given only for firm matches. Clone size is given for some rows only: seen once, a few or many times, or a class if the clone is expanded.

j_call: TRBJ2-5; clone_size: NA; d_call: NA; v_call: TRBV29-1; cdr3_nt: TGCAGCGTTGGGGGGCAAGAGACCCAGTACTTC; cdr3_aa: CSVGGQETQYF
j_call: TRBJ2-1; clone_size: few; d_call: NA; v_call: TRBV4-1; cdr3_nt: TGCGCCAGCAGCCCACAGACCCCCTCGGGGGAGCAGTTCTTC; cdr3_aa: CASSPQTPSGEQFF
j_call: TRBJ1-2; clone_size: few; d_call: NA; v_call: TRBV18; cdr3_nt: TGTGCCAGCTCACCGCAGGGGCCGAATGGCTACACCTTC; cdr3_aa: CASSPQGPNGYTF
j_call: TRBJ2-7; clone_size: NA; d_call: TRBD1; v_call: TRBV15; cdr3_nt: TGTGCCACCAGCAGATCCGGGACAGGGGGTTACGAGCAGTACTTC; cdr3_aa: CATSRSGTGGYEQYF
j_call: TRBJ1-5; clone_size: few; d_call: NA; v_call: TRBV6-5; cdr3_nt: TGTGCCAGCAGTCCACAACTTAGCAATCAGCCCCAGCATTTT; cdr3_aa: CASSPQLSNQPQHF
j_call: TRBJ1-2; clone_size: NA; d_call: NA; v_call: TRBV28; cdr3_nt: TGTGCCAGCAGTTTTCTGAGGGCAGGTGGCTACACCTTC; cdr3_aa: CASSFLRAGGYTF
j_call: TRBJ2-2; clone_size: few; d_call: NA; v_call: TRBV18; cdr3_nt: TGTGCCAGCTCACCAAGGCAGGAGCACACCGGGGAGCTGTTTTTT; cdr3_aa: CASSPRQEHTGELFF
j_call: TRBJ1-3; clone_size: NA; d_call: NA; v_call: TRBV21-1; cdr3_nt: TGTGCCAGCAGCAATAGGCAGGGCCTTGGAAACACCATATATTTT; cdr3_aa: CASSNRQGLGNTIYF
j_call: TRBJ2-3; clone_size: NA; d_call: TRBD1; v_call: TRBV2; cdr3_nt: TGTGCCAGCGACAGGGGAGACACAGATACGCAGTATTTT; cdr3_aa: CASDRGDTDTQYF
j_call: TRBJ2-5; clone_size: NA; d_call: NA; v_call: TRBV19; cdr3_nt: TGTGCCAGTAGTGCAGTTACTACGGGGTTTCTCAACATGGAGACCCAGTACTTC; cdr3_aa: CASSAVTTGFLNMETQYF
j_call: TRBJ1-1; clone_size: NA; d_call: NA; v_call: TRBV29-1; cdr3_nt: TGCAGCGTTGAGGGGGGGAGGGGACTGAACACTGAAGCTTTCTTT; cdr3_aa: CSVEGGRGLNTEAFF
j_call: TRBJ1-1; clone_size: NA; d_call: TRBD1; v_call: TRBV7-2; cdr3_nt: TGTGCCACCGAGGGGGCCATTCTCGGGACTGAAGCTTTCTTT; cdr3_aa: CATEGAILGTEAFF
j_call: TRBJ1-2; clone_size: NA; d_call: NA; v_call: TRBV9; cdr3_nt: TGTGCCAGCAGCGTAGGAGGGGGAGACTATGGCTACACCTTC; cdr3_aa: CASSVGGGDYGYTF
j_call: TRBJ2-3; clone_size: NA; d_call: TRBD2; v_call: TRBV11-3; cdr3_nt: TGTGCCAGCAGTCCGGGAGGACTAGCGTCGGATACGCAGTATTTT; cdr3_aa: CASSPGGLASDTQYF
j_call: TRBJ2-1; clone_size: NA; d_call: TRBD2; v_call: TRBV19; cdr3_nt: TGTGCCAGTAGTATGGGATCCCTAGCGGGAGGATTGGATGAGCAGTTCTTC; cdr3_aa: CASSMGSLAGGLDEQFF
j_call: TRBJ2-3; clone_size: NA; d_call: TRBD2; v_call: TRBV9; cdr3_nt: TGTGCCAGCAGCGTAGAAGTGGGCGGGAGGGCCCAAAATCGCACAGATACGCAGTATTTT; cdr3_aa: CASSVEVGGRAQNRTDTQYF
j_call: TRBJ2-7; clone_size: NA; d_call: TRBD1; v_call: TRBV6-6; cdr3_nt: TGTGCCAGCAGGCAGGGGGCATTCGGCGAGCAGTACTTC; cdr3_aa: CASRQGAFGEQYF
j_call: TRBJ2-2; clone_size: NA; d_call: TRBD2; v_call: TRBV2; cdr3_nt: TGTGCCAGCAGCGGGACTAGTTCCGGGGAGCTGTTTTTT; cdr3_aa: CASSGTSSGELFF
j_call: TRBJ1-2; clone_size: few; d_call: TRBD1; v_call: TRBV2; cdr3_nt: TGTGCCAGCAGTGTGAAGTGGACAGGGAATGGCTACACCTTC; cdr3_aa: CASSVKWTGNGYTF
j_call: TRBJ1-3; clone_size: once; d_call: TRBD1; v_call: TRBV5-1; cdr3_nt: TGCGCCAGCAGCTTCTCTAGGACAGGGAGGTCCTCTGGAAACACCATATATTTT; cdr3_aa: CASSFSRTGRSSGNTIYF
j_call: TRBJ2-5; clone_size: once; d_call: NA; v_call: TRBV7-9; cdr3_nt: TGTGCCAGCAGCTTAGACAGGGTGGGAGGAAAAACCCAGTACTTC; cdr3_aa: CASSLDRVGGKTQYF
j_call: TRBJ2-1; clone_size: few; d_call: NA; v_call: TRBV5-6; cdr3_nt: TGTGCCAGCAGCACATATGACAGCTTAACCTACAATGAGCAGTTCTTC; cdr3_aa: CASSTYDSLTYNEQFF
j_call: TRBJ2-1; clone_size: NA; d_call: TRBD2; v_call: TRBV4-2; cdr3_nt: TGTGCCAGCAGCCAAGCGCCTAGCGGGAGGTATGAGCAGTTCTTC; cdr3_aa: CASSQAPSGRYEQFF
j_call: TRBJ1-1; clone_size: NA; d_call: NA; v_call: TRBV29-1; cdr3_nt: TGCAGCGGCGGACAGCGAGGCACTGAAGCTTTCTTT; cdr3_aa: CSGGQRGTEAFF
j_call: TRBJ2-1; clone_size: NA; d_call: TRBD2; v_call: TRBV28; cdr3_nt: TGTGCCAGCAGTTTCTTGACTAGCGGGCTGTACAATGAGCAGTTCTTC; cdr3_aa: CASSFLTSGLYNEQFF
j_call: TRBJ2-5; clone_size: NA; d_call: TRBD1; v_call: TRBV29-1; cdr3_nt: TGCAGCCCCGGGTGGGACAGGGGAGAGACCCAGTACTTC; cdr3_aa: CSPGWDRGETQYF
j_call: TRBJ1-5; clone_size: few; d_call: TRBD1; v_call: TRBV7-9; cdr3_nt: TGTGCCAGCAGCTTATGGGACAGGGACGGCAATCAGCCCCAGCATTTT; cdr3_aa: CASSLWDRDGNQPQHF
j_call: TRBJ1-2; clone_size: NA; d_call: NA; v_call: TRBV27; cdr3_nt: TGTGCCAGCAGTTTAGAAGGGAGGAGCATGCAGGGCTACACCTTC; cdr3_aa: CASSLEGRSMQGYTF
j_call: TRBJ2-1; clone_size: NA; d_call: NA; v_call: TRBV5-1; cdr3_nt: TGCGCCAGCAGCTCCAGACGGAGCTCCTACAATGAGCAGTTCTTC; cdr3_aa: CASSSRRSSYNEQFF
j_call: TRBJ2-1; clone_size: NA; d_call: NA; v_call: TRBV5-1; cdr3_nt: TGCGCCAGCAGCTTAACCGGGCAGGCTTGGAACAATGAGCAGTTCTTC; cdr3_aa: CASSLTGQAWNNEQFF
j_call: TRBJ2-2; clone_size: few; d_call: TRBD1; v_call: TRBV9; cdr3_nt: TGTGCCAGCAGCGAGGGGGCGATCGGGGAGCTGTTTTTT; cdr3_aa: CASSEGAIGELFF
j_call: TRBJ2-7; clone_size: few; d_call: NA; v_call: TRBV11-2; cdr3_nt: TGTGCCAGCAGCCTAAGGGGTGGTAGCCTGAGCTCCTACGAGCAGTACTTC; cdr3_aa: CASSLRGGSLSSYEQYF
j_call: TRBJ2-7; clone_size: few; d_call: NA; v_call: TRBV5-1; cdr3_nt: TGCGCCAGCAGCTTAGGAGCGGTCCAGGCCTACGAGCAGTACTTC; cdr3_aa: CASSLGAVQAYEQYF
j_call: TRBJ2-7; clone_size: NA; d_call: TRBD1; v_call: TRBV6-6; cdr3_nt: TGTGCCAGCACCCGTGGACAGGGAACCTCCTACGAGCAGTACTTC; cdr3_aa: CASTRGQGTSYEQYF
j_call: TRBJ2-1; clone_size: NA; d_call: NA; v_call: TRBV5-1; cdr3_nt: TGCGCCAGCAGCTTGGGGCGGGATTCCTACAATGAGCAGTTCTTC; cdr3_aa: CASSLGRDSYNEQFF
j_call: TRBJ2-2; clone_size: NA; d_call: NA; v_call: TRBV6-6; cdr3_nt: TGTGCCAGCAGTTACTCCGGACAGAACACCGGGGAGCTGTTTTTT; cdr3_aa: CASSYSGQNTGELFF
j_call: TRBJ2-3; clone_size: once; d_call: NA; v_call: TRBV28; cdr3_nt: TGTGCCAGCAGCGCTGCGAGGGCTACAGATACGCAGTATTTT; cdr3_aa: CASSAARATDTQYF
j_call: TRBJ2-3; clone_size: NA; d_call: TRBD2; v_call: TRBV5-1; cdr3_nt: TGCGCCAGCAGCTTGGCAGTTACTAGCGGGGGCACAGATACGCAGTATTTT; cdr3_aa: CASSLAVTSGGTDTQYF
j_call: TRBJ2-1; clone_size: few; d_call: TRBD2; v_call: TRBV11-2; cdr3_nt: TGTGCCAGCAGCTTAGGCCGGGGGGGTGAGCAGTTCTTC; cdr3_aa: CASSLGRGGEQFF
j_call: TRBJ1-6; clone_size: NA; d_call: TRBD1; v_call: TRBV13; cdr3_nt: TGTGCCAGCAGTTACAGGGGTGTTGGTAATTCACCCCTCCACTTT; cdr3_aa: CASSYRGVGNSPLHF
j_call: TRBJ1-1; clone_size: NA; d_call: NA; v_call: TRBV19; cdr3_nt: TGTGCCACCTTAGGGACGGTGAACACTGAAGCTTTCTTT; cdr3_aa: CATLGTVNTEAFF
j_call: TRBJ1-5; clone_size: NA; d_call: NA; v_call: TRBV2; cdr3_nt: TGTGCCAGCAGTGAAGAGGGTCTGAGCAATCAGCCCCAGCATTTT; cdr3_aa: CASSEEGLSNQPQHF
j_call: TRBJ2-3; clone_size: NA; d_call: NA; v_call: TRBV5-5; cdr3_nt: TGTGCCAGCAGCTTGGAAGGACGAGGAAGGGCCGATACGCAGTATTTT; cdr3_aa: CASSLEGRGRADTQYF
j_call: TRBJ1-1; clone_size: NA; d_call: TRBD1; v_call: TRBV5-1; cdr3_nt: TGCGCCAGCAGCTTGGGGGGACAGGTGAACACTGAAGCTTTCTTT; cdr3_aa: CASSLGGQVNTEAFF
j_call: TRBJ2-4; clone_size: NA; d_call: TRBD1; v_call: TRBV27; cdr3_nt: TGTGCCAGCAGTTTGTCGACAGGGAACATTCAGTACTTC; cdr3_aa: CASSLSTGNIQYF
j_call: TRBJ2-7; clone_size: NA; d_call: TRBD1; v_call: TRBV9; cdr3_nt: TGTGCCAGCAGCGCAGGACAGGAACGTTTCTACGAGCAGTACTTC; cdr3_aa: CASSAGQERFYEQYF
j_call: TRBJ2-7; clone_size: NA; d_call: NA; v_call: TRBV6-1; cdr3_nt: TGTGCCAGCACCGCTAACCCAGGAGGGTACGAGCAGTACTTC; cdr3_aa: CASTANPGGYEQYF
j_call: TRBJ2-3; clone_size: NA; d_call: TRBD2; v_call: TRBV10-3; cdr3_nt: TGTGCCACCCGTCCCGGCCGGGACTACCCTCTAGATACGCAGTATTTT; cdr3_aa: CATRPGRDYPLDTQYF
j_call: TRBJ1-1; clone_size: few; d_call: TRBD1; v_call: TRBV14; cdr3_nt: TGTGCCAGCAGCCGGGGTACAGGGGTCGGGGACACTGAAGCTTTCTTT; cdr3_aa: CASSRGTGVGDTEAFF
j_call: TRBJ1-5; clone_size: NA; d_call: NA; v_call: TRBV27; cdr3_nt: TGTGCCAGCAGTTCTTTGGCAAAAGGGAAACAGCCCCAGCATTTT; cdr3_aa: CASSSLAKGKQPQHF
j_call: TRBJ2-7; clone_size: NA; d_call: NA; v_call: TRBV11-2; cdr3_nt: TGTGCCAGCAGCTTAGTGGGAACCTACGAGCAGTACTTC; cdr3_aa: CASSLVGTYEQYF
j_call: TRBJ2-4; clone_size: few; d_call: TRBD2; v_call: TRBV5-1; cdr3_nt: TGCGCCAGCAGCTTTGGAAGCGGGAGGGCCCGAGGTGACATTCAGTACTTC; cdr3_aa: CASSFGSGRARGDIQYF
j_call: TRBJ2-7; clone_size: NA; d_call: TRBD2; v_call: TRBV2; cdr3_nt: TGTGCCAGCAGTGTACAGCGGGAGGGGACCGAGCAGTACTTC; cdr3_aa: CASSVQREGTEQYF
j_call: TRBJ2-3; clone_size: NA; d_call: TRBD2; v_call: TRBV30; cdr3_nt: TGTGCCTGGAGCGCGGGACTAGCGGGGGGAAATACGCAGTATTTT; cdr3_aa: CAWSAGLAGGNTQYF
j_call: TRBJ2-3; clone_size: NA; d_call: NA; v_call: TRBV5-4; cdr3_nt: TGTGCCAGCAGCTCGACTTCACAGATGACGCAGTATTTT; cdr3_aa: CASSSTSQMTQYF